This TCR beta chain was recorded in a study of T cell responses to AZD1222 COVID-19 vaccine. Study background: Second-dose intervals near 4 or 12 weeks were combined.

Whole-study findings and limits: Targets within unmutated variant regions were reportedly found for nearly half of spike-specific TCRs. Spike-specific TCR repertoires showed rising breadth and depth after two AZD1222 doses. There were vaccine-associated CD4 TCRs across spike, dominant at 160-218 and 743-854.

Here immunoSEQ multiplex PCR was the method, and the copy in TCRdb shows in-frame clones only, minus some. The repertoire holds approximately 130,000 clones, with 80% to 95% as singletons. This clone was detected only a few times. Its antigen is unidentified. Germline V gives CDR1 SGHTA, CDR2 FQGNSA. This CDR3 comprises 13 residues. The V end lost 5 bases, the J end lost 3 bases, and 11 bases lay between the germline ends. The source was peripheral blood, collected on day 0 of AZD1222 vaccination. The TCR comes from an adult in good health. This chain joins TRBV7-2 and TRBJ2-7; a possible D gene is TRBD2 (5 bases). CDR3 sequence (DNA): TGTGCCAGCAGCCCGGACTTAATCTACGAGCAGTACTTC. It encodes CASSPDLIYEQYF.